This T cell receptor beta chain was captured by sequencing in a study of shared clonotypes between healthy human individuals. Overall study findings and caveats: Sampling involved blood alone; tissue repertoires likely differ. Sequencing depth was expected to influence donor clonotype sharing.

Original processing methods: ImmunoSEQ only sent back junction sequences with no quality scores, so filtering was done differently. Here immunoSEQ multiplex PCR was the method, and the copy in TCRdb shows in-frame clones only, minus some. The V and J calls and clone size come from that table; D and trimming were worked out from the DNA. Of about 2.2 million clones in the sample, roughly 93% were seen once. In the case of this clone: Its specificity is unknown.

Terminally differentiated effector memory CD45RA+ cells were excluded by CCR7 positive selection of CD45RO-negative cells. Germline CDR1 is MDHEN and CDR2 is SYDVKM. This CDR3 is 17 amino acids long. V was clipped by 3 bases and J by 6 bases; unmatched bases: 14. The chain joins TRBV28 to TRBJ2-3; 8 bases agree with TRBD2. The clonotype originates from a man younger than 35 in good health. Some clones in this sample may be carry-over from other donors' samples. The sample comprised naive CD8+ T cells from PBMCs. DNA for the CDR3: TGTGCCAGCAGTTTCTATTCCCCCGGGACTAGGGGGGATACGCAGTATTTT. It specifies CASSFYSPGTRGDTQYF.